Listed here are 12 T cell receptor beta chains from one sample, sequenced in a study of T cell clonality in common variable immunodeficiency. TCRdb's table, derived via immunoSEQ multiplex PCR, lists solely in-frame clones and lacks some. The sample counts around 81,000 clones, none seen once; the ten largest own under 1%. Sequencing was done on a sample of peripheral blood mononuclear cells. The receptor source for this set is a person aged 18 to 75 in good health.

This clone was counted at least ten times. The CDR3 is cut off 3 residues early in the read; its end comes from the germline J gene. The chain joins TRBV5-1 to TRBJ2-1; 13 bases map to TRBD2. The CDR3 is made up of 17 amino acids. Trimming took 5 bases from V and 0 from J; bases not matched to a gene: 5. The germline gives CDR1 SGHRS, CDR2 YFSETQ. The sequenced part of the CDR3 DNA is TGCGCCAGCAGACTAGCGGGAGGGATTTCCTCCTACAATGAG. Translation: CASRLAGGISSYNE. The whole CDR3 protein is CASRLAGGISSYNEQFF.

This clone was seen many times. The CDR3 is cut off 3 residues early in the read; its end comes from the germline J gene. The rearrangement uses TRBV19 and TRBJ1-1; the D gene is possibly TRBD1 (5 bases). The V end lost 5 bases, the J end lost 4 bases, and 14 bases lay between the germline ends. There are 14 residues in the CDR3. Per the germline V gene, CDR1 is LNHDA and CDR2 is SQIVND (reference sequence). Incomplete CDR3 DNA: TGTGCCAGTAGTCCCTCCAGGGTGGGCACTGAA. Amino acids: CASSPSRVGTE. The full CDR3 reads CASSPSRVGTEAFF.

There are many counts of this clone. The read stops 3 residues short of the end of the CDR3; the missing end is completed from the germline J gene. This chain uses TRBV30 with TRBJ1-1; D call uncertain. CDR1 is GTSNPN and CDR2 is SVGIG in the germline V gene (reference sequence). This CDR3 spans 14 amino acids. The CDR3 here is CAWSLRPRSGRAFF. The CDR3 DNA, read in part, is TGTGCCTGGAGCCTCCGACCCCGGAGTGGGCGC.

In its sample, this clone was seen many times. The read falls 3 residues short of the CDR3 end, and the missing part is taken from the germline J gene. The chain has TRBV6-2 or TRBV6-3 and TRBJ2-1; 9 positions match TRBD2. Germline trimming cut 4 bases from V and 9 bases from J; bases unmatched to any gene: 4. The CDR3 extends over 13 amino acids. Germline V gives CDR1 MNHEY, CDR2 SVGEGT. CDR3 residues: CASSWGLAIEQFF. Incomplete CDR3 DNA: TGTGCCAGCAGTTGGGGACTAGCTATTGAG.

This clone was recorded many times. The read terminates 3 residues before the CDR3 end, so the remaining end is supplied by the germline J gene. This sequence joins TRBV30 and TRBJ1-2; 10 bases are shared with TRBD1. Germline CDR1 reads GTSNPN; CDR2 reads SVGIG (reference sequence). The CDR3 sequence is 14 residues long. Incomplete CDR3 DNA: TGTGCCTGGATGGGACAGGGGATAGCGCGGGGC. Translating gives CAWMGQGIARG. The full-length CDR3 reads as CAWMGQGIARGYTF.

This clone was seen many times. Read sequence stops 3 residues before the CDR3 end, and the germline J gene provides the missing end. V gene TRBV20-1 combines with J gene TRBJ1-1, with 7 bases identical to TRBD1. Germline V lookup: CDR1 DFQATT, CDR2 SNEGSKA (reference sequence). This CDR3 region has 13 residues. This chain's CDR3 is CSAWDSRAQLAFF. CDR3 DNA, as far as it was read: TGCAGTGCCTGGGACAGTCGGGCACAGTTA.

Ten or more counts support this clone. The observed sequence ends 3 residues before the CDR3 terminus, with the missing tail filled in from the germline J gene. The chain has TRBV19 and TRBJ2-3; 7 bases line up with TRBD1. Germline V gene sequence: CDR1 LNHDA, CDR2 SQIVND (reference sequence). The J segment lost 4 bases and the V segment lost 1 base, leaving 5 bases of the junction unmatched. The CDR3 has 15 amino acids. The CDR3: CASSIAGGLPDTQYF. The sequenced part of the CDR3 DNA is TGTGCCAGTAGTATAGCAGGGGGTCTGCCAGATACG.

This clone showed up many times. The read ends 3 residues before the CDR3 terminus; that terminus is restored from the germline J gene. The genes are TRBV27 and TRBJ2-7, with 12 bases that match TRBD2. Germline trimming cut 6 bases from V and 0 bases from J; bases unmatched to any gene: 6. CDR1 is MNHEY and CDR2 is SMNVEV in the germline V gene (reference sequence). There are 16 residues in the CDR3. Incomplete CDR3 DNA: TGTGCCAGCAGGACTAGCGGGAGTTGGGGCTCCTACGAG. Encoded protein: CASRTSGSWGSYE. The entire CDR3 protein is CASRTSGSWGSYEQYF.

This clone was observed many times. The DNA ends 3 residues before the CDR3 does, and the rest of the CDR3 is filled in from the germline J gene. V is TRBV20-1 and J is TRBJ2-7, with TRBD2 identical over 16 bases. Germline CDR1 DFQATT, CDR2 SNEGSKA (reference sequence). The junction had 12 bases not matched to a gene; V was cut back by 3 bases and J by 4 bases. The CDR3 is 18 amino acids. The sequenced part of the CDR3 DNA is TGCAGTGCTAGCCCCTTTGGGACTAGCGGGAGGGCCCGGTACGAG. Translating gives CSASPFGTSGRARYE. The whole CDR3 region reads CSASPFGTSGRARYEQYF.

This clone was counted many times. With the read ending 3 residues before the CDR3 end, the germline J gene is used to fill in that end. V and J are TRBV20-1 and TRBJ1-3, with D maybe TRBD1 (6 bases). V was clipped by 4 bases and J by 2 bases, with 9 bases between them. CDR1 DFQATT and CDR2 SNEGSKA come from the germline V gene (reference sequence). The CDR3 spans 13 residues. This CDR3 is CSATDRTGNTIYF. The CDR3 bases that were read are TGCAGTGCTACTGACAGGACTGGAAACACC.

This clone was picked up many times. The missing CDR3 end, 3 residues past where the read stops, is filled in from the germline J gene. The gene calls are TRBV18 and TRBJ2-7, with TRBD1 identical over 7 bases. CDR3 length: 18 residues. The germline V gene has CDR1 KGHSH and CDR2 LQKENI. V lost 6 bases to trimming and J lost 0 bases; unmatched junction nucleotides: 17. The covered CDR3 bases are TGTGCCAGCTCGCTACTGATCCCGCAGACAGGGACCTCCTACGAG. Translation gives CASSLLIPQTGTSYE. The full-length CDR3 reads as CASSLLIPQTGTSYEQYF.

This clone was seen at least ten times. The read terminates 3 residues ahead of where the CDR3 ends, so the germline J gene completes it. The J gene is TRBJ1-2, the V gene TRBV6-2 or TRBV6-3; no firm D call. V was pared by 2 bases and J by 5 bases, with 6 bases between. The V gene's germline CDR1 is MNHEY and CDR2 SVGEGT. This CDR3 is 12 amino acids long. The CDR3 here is CASSYPPYGYTF. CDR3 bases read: TGTGCCAGCAGTTACCCCCCGTATGGC.